This entry concerns a single TCR beta chain. Its antigen remains unknown. This sample was included in a study of post-analysis software for immune sequencing data. The overall study: Recorded disease courses covered relapsing-remitting, secondary progressive and progressive-relapsing multiple sclerosis. Some patients had no subtype annotation. Whole-study findings and limits: The F measure placed samples prepared in the same batch into strongly shared clusters. Comparison of patients with controls showed five TRBV segments more frequent in patients, TRBV5-6, TRBV5-1 and TRBV20-1 among them. Controls showed significantly higher normalized Chao1 diversity than did multiple sclerosis patients.

cDNA libraries for TCR beta contained unique molecular identifiers. MiXCR, applied by TCRdb to the PCR reads, yields one record per CDR3 protein. Of roughly 580,000 distinct CDR3 sequences listed, around 47% are singletons. The CDR3 has 17 amino acids. The J segment lost 9 bases and the V segment lost 3 bases, leaving 9 bases of the junction unmatched. Per germline, CDR1 KGHDR and CDR2 SFDVKD. This TCR derives from a girl aged 10 to 17 with multiple sclerosis. Source material: blood. The chain combines TRBV24-1 with TRBJ2-1; 14 bases fit TRBD2. In DNA form, the CDR3 reads TGTGCCACCAGTGATCCAGCAGGGACTAGCGGGAGTCGTGAGCAGTTCTTC. Amino acids: CATSDPAGTSGSREQFF.